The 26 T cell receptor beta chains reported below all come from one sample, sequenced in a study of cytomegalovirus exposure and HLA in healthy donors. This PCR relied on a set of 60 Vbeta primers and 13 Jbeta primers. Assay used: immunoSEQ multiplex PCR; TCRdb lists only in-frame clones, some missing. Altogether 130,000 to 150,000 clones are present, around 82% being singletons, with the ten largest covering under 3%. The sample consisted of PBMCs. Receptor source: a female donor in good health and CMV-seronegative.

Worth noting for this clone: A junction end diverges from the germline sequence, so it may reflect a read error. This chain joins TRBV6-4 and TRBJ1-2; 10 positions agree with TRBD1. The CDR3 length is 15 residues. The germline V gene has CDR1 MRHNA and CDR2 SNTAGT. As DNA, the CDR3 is TGTGCCAGCAGTCCTGCCGGGACAGGGGTATATGGCTACCCCTTC. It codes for CASSPAGTGVYGYPF.

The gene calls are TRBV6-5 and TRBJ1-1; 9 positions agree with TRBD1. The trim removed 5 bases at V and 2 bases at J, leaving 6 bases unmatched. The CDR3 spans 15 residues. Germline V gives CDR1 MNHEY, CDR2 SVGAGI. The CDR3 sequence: CASSPQGQGNTEAFF. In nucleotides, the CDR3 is TGTGCCAGCAGTCCCCAGGGACAGGGAAACACTGAAGCTTTCTTT.

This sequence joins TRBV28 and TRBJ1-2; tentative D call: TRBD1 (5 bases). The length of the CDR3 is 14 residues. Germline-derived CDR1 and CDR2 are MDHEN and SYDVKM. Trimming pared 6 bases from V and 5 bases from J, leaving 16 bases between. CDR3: CASSNPGLPYGYTF. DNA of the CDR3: TGTGCCAGCAGCAACCCGGGACTGCCATATGGCTACACCTTC.

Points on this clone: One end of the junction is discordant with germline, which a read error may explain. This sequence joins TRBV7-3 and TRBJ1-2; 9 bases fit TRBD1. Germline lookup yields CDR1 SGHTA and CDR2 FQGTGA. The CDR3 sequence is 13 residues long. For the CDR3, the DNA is TGTGCCAGCAGCTCTACAGGGGGCGGTGGCTACCCCTTC. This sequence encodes CASSSTGGGGYPF.

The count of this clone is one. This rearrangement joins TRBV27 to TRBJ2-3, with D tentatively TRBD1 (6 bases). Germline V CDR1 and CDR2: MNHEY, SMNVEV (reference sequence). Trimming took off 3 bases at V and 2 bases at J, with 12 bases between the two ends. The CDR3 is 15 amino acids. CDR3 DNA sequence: TGTGCCAGCAGTTTCTCAGGACAGTCCACAGATACGCAGTATTTT. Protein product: CASSFSGQSTDTQYF.

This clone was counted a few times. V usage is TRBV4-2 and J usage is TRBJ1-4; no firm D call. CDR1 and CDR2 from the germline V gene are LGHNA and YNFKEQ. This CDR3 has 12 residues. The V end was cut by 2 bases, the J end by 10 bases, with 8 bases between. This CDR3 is CASSQQVGKLFF. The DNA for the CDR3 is TGTGCCAGCAGCCAACAGGTGGGAAAACTGTTTTTT.

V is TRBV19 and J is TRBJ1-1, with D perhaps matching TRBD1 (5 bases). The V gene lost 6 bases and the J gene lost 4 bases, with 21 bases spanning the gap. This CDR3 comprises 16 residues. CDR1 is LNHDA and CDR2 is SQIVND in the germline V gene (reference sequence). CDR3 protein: CASSLPAGGIGTEAFF. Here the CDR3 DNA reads TGTGCCAGTAGCCTCCCCGCCGGGGGGATAGGCACTGAAGCTTTCTTT. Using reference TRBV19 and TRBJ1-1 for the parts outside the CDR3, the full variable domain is DGGITQSPKYLFRKEGQNVTLSCEQNLNHDAMYWYRQDPGQGLRLIYYSQIVNDFQKGDIAEGYSVSREKKESFPLTVTSAQKNPTAFYLCASSLPAGGIGTEAFFGQGTRLTVV.

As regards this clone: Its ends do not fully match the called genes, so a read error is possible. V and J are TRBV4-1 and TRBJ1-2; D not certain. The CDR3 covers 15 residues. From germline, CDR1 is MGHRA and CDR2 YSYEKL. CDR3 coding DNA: TGCGCCAGCAGCCAAGATAGAAATCCTAACTATGGCTACCCCTTC. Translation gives CASSQDRNPNYGYPF.

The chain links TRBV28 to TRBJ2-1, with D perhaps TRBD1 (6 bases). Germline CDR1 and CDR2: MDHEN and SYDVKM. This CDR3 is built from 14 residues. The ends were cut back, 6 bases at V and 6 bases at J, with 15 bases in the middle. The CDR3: CASSGDTGINEQFF. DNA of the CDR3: TGTGCCAGCAGCGGGGATACAGGGATCAATGAGCAGTTCTTC.

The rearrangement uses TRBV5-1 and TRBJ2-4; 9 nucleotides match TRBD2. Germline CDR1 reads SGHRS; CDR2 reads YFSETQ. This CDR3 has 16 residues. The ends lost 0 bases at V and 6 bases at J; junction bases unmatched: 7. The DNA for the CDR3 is TGCGCCAGCAGCTTGGCCCGAGCGGGGGGCCCAAACATTCAGTACTTC. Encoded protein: CASSLARAGGPNIQYF.

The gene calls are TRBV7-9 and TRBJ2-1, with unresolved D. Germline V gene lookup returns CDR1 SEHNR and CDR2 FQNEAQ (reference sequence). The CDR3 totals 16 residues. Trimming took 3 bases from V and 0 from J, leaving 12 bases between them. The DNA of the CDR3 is TGTGCCAGCAGCTTTCCGGGTTTTAGCTCCTACAATGAGCAGTTCTTC. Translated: CASSFPGFSSYNEQFF.

The CDR3 DNA is TGTGCCAGCAGCTTGGGGACAGGGCTTAACTATGGCTACACCTTC. Encoded protein: CASSLGTGLNYGYTF. This chain links TRBV5-4 with TRBJ1-2, with 8 bases that match TRBD1. The CDR3 extends over 15 amino acids. Germline V gene sequence: CDR1 SGHNT, CDR2 YYREEE (reference sequence). Trimming cost V 0 bases and J 1 base; bases outside gene matches: 2.

The CDR3 DNA sequence: TGTGCCAGCAGCTCGGGACAGGCCACCTACAATGAGCAGTTCTTC. Protein sequence: CASSSGQATYNEQFF. J is TRBJ2-1 and V is TRBV7-6, with 8 bases lining up with TRBD1. The CDR3 contains 15 residues. Trimming took 4 bases from V and 2 from J; bases not matched to a gene: 4. Germline V gene data show CDR1 as SGHVS and CDR2 as FNYEAQ. Together with reference TRBV7-6 and TRBJ2-1, the CDR3 gives the full variable domain: GAGVSQSPRYKVTKRGQDVALRCDPISGHVSLYWYRQALGQGPEFLTYFNYEAQQDKSGLPNDRFSAERPEGSISTLTIQRTEQRDSAMYRCASSSGQATYNEQFFGPGTRLTVL.

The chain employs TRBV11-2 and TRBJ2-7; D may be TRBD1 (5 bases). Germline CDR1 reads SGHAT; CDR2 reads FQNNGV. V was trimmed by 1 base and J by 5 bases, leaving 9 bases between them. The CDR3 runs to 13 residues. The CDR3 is CASSLAQTDEQYF. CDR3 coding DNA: TGTGCCAGCAGCTTAGCCCAGACAGACGAGCAGTACTTC.

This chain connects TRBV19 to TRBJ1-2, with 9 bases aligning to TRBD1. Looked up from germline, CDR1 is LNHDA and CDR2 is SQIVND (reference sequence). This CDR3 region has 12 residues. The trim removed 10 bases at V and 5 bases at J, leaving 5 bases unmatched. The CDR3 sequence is CATDRGDYGYTF. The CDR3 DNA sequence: TGTGCCACGGACAGGGGAGATTATGGCTACACCTTC.

CDR3 in DNA: TGCAGCGTTGTCGGGAGGGCAGCACGGCGGTACTTC. As protein: CSVVGRAARRYF. The chain carries TRBV29-1 and TRBJ2-7; 8 bases agree with TRBD2. Germline values: CDR1 SQVTM, CDR2 ANQGSEA. Trimming removed 4 bases from V and 12 bases from J; junction bases left unmatched: 11. CDR3 length: 12 amino acids.

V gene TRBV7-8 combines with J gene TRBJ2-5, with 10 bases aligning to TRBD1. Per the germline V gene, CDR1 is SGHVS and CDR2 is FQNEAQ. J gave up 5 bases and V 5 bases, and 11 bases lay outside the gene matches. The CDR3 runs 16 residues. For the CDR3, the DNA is TGTGCCAGCAGCCGACTCCCGACAGGGGGCGGTGAGACCCAGTACTTC. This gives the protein CASSRLPTGGGETQYF.

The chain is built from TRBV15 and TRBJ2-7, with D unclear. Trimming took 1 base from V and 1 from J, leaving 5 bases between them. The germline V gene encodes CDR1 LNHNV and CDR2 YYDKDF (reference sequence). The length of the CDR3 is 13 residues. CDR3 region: CATSRAGSYEQYF. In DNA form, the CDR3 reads TGTGCCACCAGCAGAGCCGGTTCCTACGAGCAGTACTTC.

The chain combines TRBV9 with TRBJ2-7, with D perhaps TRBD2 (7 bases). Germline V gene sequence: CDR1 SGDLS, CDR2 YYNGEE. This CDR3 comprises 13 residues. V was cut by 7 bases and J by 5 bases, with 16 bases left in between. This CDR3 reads CASPVGGGNEQYF. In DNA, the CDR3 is TGTGCCAGCCCAGTGGGGGGGGGCAACGAGCAGTACTTC.

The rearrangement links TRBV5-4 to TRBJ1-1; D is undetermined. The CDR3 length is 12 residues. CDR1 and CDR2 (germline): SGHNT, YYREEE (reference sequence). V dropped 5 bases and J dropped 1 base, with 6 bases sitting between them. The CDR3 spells CASRSGNTEAFF. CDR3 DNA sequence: TGTGCCAGCAGAAGCGGGAACACTGAAGCTTTCTTT.

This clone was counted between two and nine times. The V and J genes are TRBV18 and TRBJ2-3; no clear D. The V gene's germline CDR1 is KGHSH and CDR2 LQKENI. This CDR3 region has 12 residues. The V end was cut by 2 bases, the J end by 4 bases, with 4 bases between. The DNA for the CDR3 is TGTGCCAGCTCACCAGGGCCAGATACGCAGTATTTT. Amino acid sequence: CASSPGPDTQYF. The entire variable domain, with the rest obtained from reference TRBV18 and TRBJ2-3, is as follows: NAGVMQNPRHLVRRRGQEARLRCSPMKGHSHVYWYRQLPEEGLKFMVYLQKENIIDESGMPKERFSAEFPKEGPSILRIQQVVRGDSAAYFCASSPGPDTQYFGPGTRLTVL.

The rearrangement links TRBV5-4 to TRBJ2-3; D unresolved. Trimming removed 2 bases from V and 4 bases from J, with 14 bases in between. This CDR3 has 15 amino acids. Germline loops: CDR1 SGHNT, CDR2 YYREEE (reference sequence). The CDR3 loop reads CASSLQLSSADTQYF. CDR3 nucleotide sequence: TGTGCCAGCAGCTTACAACTATCGAGCGCAGATACGCAGTATTTT.

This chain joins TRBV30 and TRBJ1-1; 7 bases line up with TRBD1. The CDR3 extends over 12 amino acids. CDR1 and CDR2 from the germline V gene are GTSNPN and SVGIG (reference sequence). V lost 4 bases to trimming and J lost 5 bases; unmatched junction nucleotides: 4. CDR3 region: CAWTRGRTEAFF. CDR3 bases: TGTGCCTGGACCAGGGGGAGGACTGAAGCTTTCTTT.

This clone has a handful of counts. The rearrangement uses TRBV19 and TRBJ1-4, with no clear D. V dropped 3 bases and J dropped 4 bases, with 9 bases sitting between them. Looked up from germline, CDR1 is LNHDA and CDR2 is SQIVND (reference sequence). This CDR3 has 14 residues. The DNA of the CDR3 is TGTGCCAGTAGTATTCAGCGGAGTAATGAAAAACTGTTTTTT. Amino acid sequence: CASSIQRSNEKLFF.

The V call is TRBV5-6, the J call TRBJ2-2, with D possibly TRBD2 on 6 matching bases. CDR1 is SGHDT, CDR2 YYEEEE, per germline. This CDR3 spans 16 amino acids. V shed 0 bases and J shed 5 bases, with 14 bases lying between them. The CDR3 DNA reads TGTGCCAGCAGCTTGGGGCGGGGCACCACGACCGGGGAGCTGTTTTTT. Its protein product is CASSLGRGTTTGELFF. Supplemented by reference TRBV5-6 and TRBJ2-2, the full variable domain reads DAGVTQSPTHLIKTRGQQVTLRCSPKSGHDTVSWYQQALGQGPQFIFQYYEEEERQRGNFPDRFSGHQFPNYSSELNVNALLLGDSALYLCASSLGRGTTTGELFFGEGSRLTVL.

The CDR3 loop is CASSPQQGTQYF. As DNA, the CDR3 is TGTGCCAGCAGCCCTCAACAGGGTACCCAGTACTTC. This chain links TRBV7-9 with TRBJ2-5; perhaps TRBD1 as D (6 bases). The germline V gene encodes CDR1 SEHNR and CDR2 FQNEAQ (reference sequence). CDR3 length: 12 residues. V lost 5 bases and J 8 bases, leaving 12 bases between the germline ends.